This T cell receptor beta chain is from a study of cytomegalovirus exposure and HLA in healthy donors (dated by TCRdb to about 2017). Looking at the study overall: In an earlier analysis of some 610 of the donors, 276 Gb of sequence data and 117 million unique TCR beta sequences from roughly 200 million T cells were reported. Approximately 300 gigabases of sequencing data and 70 million to 95 million unique TCR sequences made up an early release that covered several hundred HLA-typed donors. The genetic ancestry cluster associated with self-reported Caucasian donors included about 84% of the roughly 400 genotyped donors. The study aimed to test whether cataloging public T cell receptors could reveal signatures of past pathogen exposure. The study used immunosequencing to profile the T cell repertoires of 670 or so subjects and linked those repertoires to cytomegalovirus serostatus. Besides the first cohort of approximately 670 subjects, a separate validation cohort made up of roughly 120 different subjects was used. To predict cytomegalovirus infection status, the study combined high-throughput TCR immunosequencing, statistical association of individual TCRs with disease status, and machine learning. A later analysis re-examined previously published TCR beta repertoires from just over 650 donors and added high-resolution HLA genotyping to investigate patterns of TCR occurrence. Rather than using new phenotypic data, the later analysis identified candidate immune exposures from TCR beta sequences and from how often those sequences occurred across donors. To decide whether each TCR beta V gene segment behaved as functional or pseudogenic, an earlier analysis of 587 of the donors relied on high-throughput TCR beta sequencing. Alongside the repertoire data, information on donor age, sex, ethnicity and CMV serostatus was compiled. A later genetic analysis took genome-wide SNP genotypes for about 55% of the 666 donors and used that subset as a discovery cohort. Every discovery cohort repertoire had been produced on one sequencing platform. HLA typing covered class I and class II loci at four-digit resolution. Typing coverage varied by locus: about 620-640 donors for A, B, C, DRB1 and DQB1; some 520 for DQA1; about 590 for DPA1; 450 to 480 for DPB1. Roughly five DR-DQ haplotypes were treated as single units for association and clustering because of strong linkage in the cohort. On average, around 240,000 unique TCR beta nucleotide sequences were sequenced per donor among about 400 genotyped donors of the cohort, with 15% to 20% of those sequences being non-productive.

In total, over 600 healthy bone marrow donors made up the cohort. Cohort members were all nominally healthy when sampled, although unrecorded immune exposures were likely present. The donor was CMV seronegative and was included in the group of approximately 350 seronegative cohort members. A peripheral blood sample was collected from each donor, and TCR beta sequencing was performed on peripheral blood mononuclear cells. The Qiagen DNeasy Blood Extraction Kit was used to extract genomic DNA from the blood cell samples. Taken from cysteine to phenylalanine, the CDR3 has 12 residues. Only the CDR3 region is kept as DNA, spanning 36 bases read in frame from base 1. V is pared back by 2 bases and J by 1 base, with 5 bases lying between the germline termini. The germline V gene (reference sequence) specifies GTSNPN as CDR1 and SVGIG as CDR2. What the work shows at the level of the full study, not this receptor alone: A later analysis reported that several top co-occurrence clusters appeared linked to parvovirus B19, influenza, CMV and Epstein-Barr virus. According to a later genetic analysis, donors in an Asian-associated ancestry cluster had fewer N-insertions in productive TCRs than the approximately 700-donor mean. In a later analysis, about 16,000 TCR beta sequences were associated with specific HLA alleles at a false discovery rate of 0.05. Broadly in line with IMGT annotations, most TCR beta V segments showed up in productive rearrangements about 87% or about 30% of the time in an earlier analysis of about 500 of the donors. Some IMGT-functional V segments, including TRBV6-2 and TRBV6-3, could not be told apart with the 87-base-pair reads, so those segments were excluded. V-gene and J-gene trimming of TCR beta chains was associated with a missense DCLRE1C variant in a later genetic analysis, and the association was replicated in an independent cohort. The authors suggested that the approach could potentially be extended to other disease states and immunological phenotypes. Three of the identified cytomegalovirus-associated TCR beta chains were confirmed in vitro to be specific for cytomegalovirus antigens. Sequencing depth was assumed to be roughly uniform across donors in the presence/absence analyses, though that assumption may not hold. Strong co-occurrence of HLA alleles, especially DR and DQ, made assigning TCR associations to individual alleles difficult. The sequencing pipeline was judged likely to have produced a cluster of highly shared sequence variants as a technical artifact. This cohort had only TCR beta chains sequenced, and the lack of alpha or paired-chain data limited which features could be detected. A later analysis found that TCR association rates varied across HLA loci, with DRB1 alleles showing the most associated TCRs and HLA-C alleles the fewest. A further reported finding was that TCR beta sequences accurately predicted the HLA-A and HLA-B alleles for most subjects in the first cohort. Linkage disequilibrium might explain the correlated functional status among segregating V segments, but an unknown experimental factor could not be ruled out. Cytomegalovirus status was reported to be diagnosed by the classifier with high specificity and sensitivity in both the original and validation cohorts. While some public TCRs were present in many individuals, most TCR sequences turned up only very rarely across donors. Most CMV-associated TCR beta chains appeared to be HLA-restricted in a later analysis, and the HLA associations seemed to be driven largely by CMV exposure. Seventeen rarely observed V segments, including chromosome 9 orphons, were excluded from the earlier analysis of a few hundred of the donors because counts were too low. Immune exposure information for the cohort was limited to CMV serostatus. In the study, roughly 160 TCR beta chains were listed as associated with cytomegalovirus. Compared with equally common non-associated chains, HLA-associated TCR beta chains in a later analysis were more clonally expanded and had lower generation probabilities. Because HLA typing was missing for some donors at each locus, association tests included only the typed subset.

The method was the immunoSEQ multiplex PCR assay. For the multiplex PCR, a mixture combining 60 forward primers for TCR Vbeta segments and 13 reverse primers for TCR Jbeta segments was used. The CDR3 region of rearranged TCR beta genes was amplified from genomic DNA by a multiplex PCR assay. The amplified TCR beta libraries were sequenced on the Illumina HiSeq System as 87-base-pair reads. Per the source publication's procedure: Across the 600 to 700 repertoires, a later analysis counted tens of millions of unique TCR beta chains, roughly 11 million of which were shared by at least two donors. Raw reads were error-corrected and collapsed into unique sequences with a nearest-neighbor algorithm that merged closely related sequences to remove PCR and sequencing errors. V, D and J gene segments were assigned by aligning CDR3 sequences to IMGT reference sequences. For a sequence to be retained, a match of at least six nucleotides was required to both a V gene segment and a J gene segment. Rearrangements were called productive when the CDR3 lacked stop codons and stayed in frame with V and J; all others were non-productive. Following IMGT convention, CDR3 was defined as the stretch from the second conserved V-encoded cysteine up to the conserved J-encoded phenylalanine. The earlier analysis of about 570 of the donors excluded any sequence lacking an unambiguous match to a single V gene segment. In an earlier analysis of approximately 500 of the donors, a V segment was called functional when productive rearrangements were above 56.7%, and segregating when the standard deviation between donors exceeded 5%. A statistical classification framework was built for diagnosing cytomegalovirus status from the catalog of TCR beta chain sequences. In a later analysis, V and J genes were assigned by comparing TCR nucleotide sequences against IMGT/GENE-DB human TR gene sequences. The TCRdist pipeline was used in a later analysis to assign CDR3 sequences and most-parsimonious VDJ recombination scenarios. A later analysis defined each TCR beta chain by its CDR3 amino acid sequence plus V-gene family, and excluded reads lacking a unique V-gene family. To address suspected cross-contamination and a sequencing artifact, a later analysis removed over 500 highly shared, low-generation-probability nucleotide sequences. A later analysis calculated a clonal expansion index for each public chain from normalized within-repertoire ranks of inferred template counts. In a later analysis, generation probabilities were computed using a VDJ recombination model fitted to out-of-frame rearrangements, and the results were checked against IGoR. Hypergeometric tests were used in a later analysis to score TCR-TCR, TCR-HLA and TCR-CMV co-occurrence, with a repertoire-size bias correction applied to the TCR pairs. To estimate false discovery rates, a later analysis permuted the HLA or CMV assignments 20 times. A later analysis grouped co-occurring TCRs with DBSCAN, adding TCRdist sequence similarity when clustering within HLA-allele-positive subsets. Co-occurrence clustering excluded repertoires with fewer than 30,000 or more than 120,000 public chains, plus five with anomalous nucleotide sharing. Drawn from immuneACCESS, this table holds only the in-frame rearrangements with V and J called that TCRdb kept. Clones are partly lost; checked studies trace under half to an unresolved V gene and leave the rest unexplained. V, J and clone size are those of that table, while D and trimming were read from the DNA. The sample table lists fewer than 75,000 clones, more than 60% of them with a count of one. Of the sample, less than 3.5% falls within the top ten clones.

This clone was counted between two and nine times. Its cognate antigen has yet to be identified. No much larger clone exists at a distance of one base, and base qualities are not known. Recombination joined TRBV30 with TRBJ1-1, with the D gene too uncertain to name. This clonotype was sampled from a woman under 40 in good health and CMV-seronegative. The sequencing input was PBMCs. The nucleotide sequence reads as follows: TGTGCCTGGAGTCTAGAGAACACTGAAGCTTTCTTT. Protein translation: CAWSLENTEAFF.